The rows below give T cell receptor beta chains drawn from one sample of a study of cytomegalovirus exposure and HLA in healthy donors. The repertoire was sequenced with immunoSEQ multiplex PCR; TCRdb's copy has only in-frame clones and lacks some. The sample includes 200,000 to 250,000 clones. The sequenced sample was PBMCs. The receptors originated from a woman in her twenties or thirties in good health and CMV-seropositive. Each CDR3 is given with its conserved first and last residue. A D gene is named only where the DNA matches it firmly.

>TRBV6-6|TRBD2|TRBJ2-7
CASSSGISGSLGEQYF
TGTGCCAGCAGTTCCGGGATTAGCGGGAGCCTGGGCGAGCAGTACTTC
>TRBV19|TRBD1|TRBJ2-1
CASRIWGQGWDEQFF
TGTGCCAGTAGAATATGGGGACAGGGGTGGGATGAGCAGTTCTTC
>TRBV7-6|-|TRBJ2-1
CASSLDKSSYNEQFF
TGTGCCAGCAGCCTTGACAAGAGCTCCTACAATGAGCAGTTCTTC
>TRBV15|TRBD2|TRBJ2-7
CATSTSFKSGRVNYEQYF
TGTGCCACCAGCACTTCCTTCAAGAGCGGGAGGGTGAACTACGAGCAGTACTTC
>TRBV7-2|TRBD1|TRBJ1-2
CASSLSLGTGTMHTF
TGTGCCAGCAGTCTATCCTTAGGGACAGGGACTATGCACACCTTC
>TRBV19|TRBD2|TRBJ2-2
CASKNMGLGPGELFF
TGTGCCAGTAAAAATATGGGACTAGGCCCCGGGGAGCTGTTTTTT
>TRBV7-9|-|TRBJ2-1
CASSLINEQFF
TGTGCCAGCAGCTTAATAAATGAGCAGTTCTTC
>TRBV30|-|TRBJ1-2
CAWGHDDKGNYGYTF
TGTGCCTGGGGACATGACGATAAGGGGAACTATGGCTACACCTTC
>TRBV6-5|-|TRBJ2-7
CASSSRGNVYEQYF
TGTGCCAGCAGTTCTCGGGGGAACGTATACGAGCAGTACTTC
>TRBV4-1|-|TRBJ1-1
CASSQDRRRESTEAFF
TGCGCCAGCAGCCAAGATCGGAGGAGGGAGAGCACTGAAGCTTTCTTT
>TRBV5-1|TRBD2|TRBJ2-3
CASSLDGSGGAADTQYF
TGCGCCAGCAGCTTGGATGGTAGCGGGGGGGCGGCAGATACGCAGTATTTT
>TRBV10-3|-|TRBJ2-5
CAISERFEREETQYF
TGTGCCATCAGTGAGCGATTCGAGCGGGAAGAGACCCAGTACTTC
>TRBV5-6|TRBD2|TRBJ2-1
CASSLVSAGAPGKDEQFF
TGTGCCAGCAGCTTGGTGTCAGCGGGGGCCCCGGGTAAGGATGAGCAGTTCTTC
>TRBV4-3|TRBD2|TRBJ2-1
CASSQERSGTSGRLGSYNEQFF
TGCGCCAGCAGCCAAGAGAGAAGTGGGACTAGCGGGAGGCTTGGATCCTACAATGAGCAGTTCTTC
>TRBV27|-|TRBJ2-7
CASSARGHEQYF
TGTGCCAGCAGTGCCAGGGGTCACGAGCAGTACTTC
>TRBV7-9|TRBD1|TRBJ1-6
CASSFPWTGGNSPLHF
TGTGCCAGCAGCTTCCCCTGGACAGGGGGTAATTCACCCCTCCACTTT
>TRBV7-9|TRBD2|TRBJ2-3
CASSLTSGPDTQYF
TGTGCCAGCAGCTTAACTAGCGGGCCAGATACGCAGTATTTT
>TRBV7-2|TRBD2|TRBJ2-3
CASSLILAESTDTQYF
TGTGCCAGCAGCTTGATTCTAGCGGAGAGCACAGATACGCAGTATTTT